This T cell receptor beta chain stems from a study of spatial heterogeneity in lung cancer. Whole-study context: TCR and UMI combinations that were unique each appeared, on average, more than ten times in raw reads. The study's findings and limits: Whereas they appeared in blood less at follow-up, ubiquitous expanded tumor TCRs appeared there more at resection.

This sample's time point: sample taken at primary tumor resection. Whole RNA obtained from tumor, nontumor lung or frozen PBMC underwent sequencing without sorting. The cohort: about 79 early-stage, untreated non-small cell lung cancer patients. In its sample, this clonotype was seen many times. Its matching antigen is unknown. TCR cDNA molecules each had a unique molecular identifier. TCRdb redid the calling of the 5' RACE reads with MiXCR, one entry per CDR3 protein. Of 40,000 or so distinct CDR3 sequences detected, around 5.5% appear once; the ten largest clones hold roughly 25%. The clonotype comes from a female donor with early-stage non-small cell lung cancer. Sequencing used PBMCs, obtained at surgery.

The CDR3 reads CASSLVGTTPGELFF. The DNA of the CDR3 is TGTGCCAGCAGCTTAGTTGGGACAACCCCCGGGGAGCTGTTTTTT. This chain uses TRBV7-8 with TRBJ2-2, with D perhaps matching TRBD1 (6 bases). This CDR3 spans 15 amino acids. V lost 1 base and J lost 6, with 12 bases in between. Germline V gene sequence: CDR1 SGHVS, CDR2 FQNEAQ.